There are many counts of the clone carrying this T cell receptor beta chain. No antigen is known for it. This record belongs to a study of T cell repertoires in cytomegalovirus infection. Whole-study context: Public TCR beta signatures marked donors with CMV infection and the matching HLA.

MiXCR was run by TCRdb on the reads, yielding one entry per CDR3 protein. The sample lists under 300,000 distinct CDR3 sequences; around an eighth were seen once. The CDR3 is 13 amino acids. The germline gives CDR1 SGHTA, CDR2 FQGNSA. Trimming left V 0 bases short and J 8 bases short, with 10 bases between. Regarding the study as a whole: Pooled public TCR beta family frequency picked out CMV carriers with the relevant HLA. The study found HLA-C-restricted CMV-specific TCR beta clonotypes dominating the ex vivo response.

The sequenced sample consisted of PBMCs. The sequence was collected from a human donor in good health (CMV status not recorded). Some clones in this sample may be carry-over from other donors' samples. This chain joins TRBV7-2 and TRBJ1-2, with D hard to call. CDR3 bases: TGTGCCAGCAGCTTAGCTAGATCAAGCGGCTACACCTTC. This sequence encodes CASSLARSSGYTF.